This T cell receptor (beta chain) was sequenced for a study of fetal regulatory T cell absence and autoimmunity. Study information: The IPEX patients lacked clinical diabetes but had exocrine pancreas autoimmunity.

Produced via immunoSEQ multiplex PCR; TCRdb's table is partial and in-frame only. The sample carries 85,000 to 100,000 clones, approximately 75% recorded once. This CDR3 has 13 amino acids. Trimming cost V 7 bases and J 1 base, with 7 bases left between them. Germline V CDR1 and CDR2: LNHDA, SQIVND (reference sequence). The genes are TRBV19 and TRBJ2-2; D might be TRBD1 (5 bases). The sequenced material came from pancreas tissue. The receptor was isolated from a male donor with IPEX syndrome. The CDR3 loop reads CASTRVNTGELFF. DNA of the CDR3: TGTGCCAGTACCAGGGTGAACACCGGGGAGCTGTTTTTT.